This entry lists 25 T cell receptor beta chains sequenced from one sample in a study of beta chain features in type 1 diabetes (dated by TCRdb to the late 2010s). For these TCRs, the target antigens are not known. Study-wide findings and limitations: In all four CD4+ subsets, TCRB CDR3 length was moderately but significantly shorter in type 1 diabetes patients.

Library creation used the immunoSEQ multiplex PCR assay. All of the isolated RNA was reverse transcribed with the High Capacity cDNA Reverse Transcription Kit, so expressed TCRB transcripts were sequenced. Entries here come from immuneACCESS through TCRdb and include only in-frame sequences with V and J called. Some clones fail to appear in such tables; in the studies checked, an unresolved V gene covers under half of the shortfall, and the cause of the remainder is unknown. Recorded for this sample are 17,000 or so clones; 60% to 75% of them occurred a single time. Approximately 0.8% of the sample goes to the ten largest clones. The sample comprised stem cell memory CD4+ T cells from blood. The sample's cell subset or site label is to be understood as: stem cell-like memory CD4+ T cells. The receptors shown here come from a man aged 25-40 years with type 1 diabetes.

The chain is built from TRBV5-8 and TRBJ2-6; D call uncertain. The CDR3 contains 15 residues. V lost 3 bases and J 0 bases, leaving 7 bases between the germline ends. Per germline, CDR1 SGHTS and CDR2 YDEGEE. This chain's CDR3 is CASSWQVSGANVLTF. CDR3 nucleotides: TGTGCCAGCAGCTGGCAGGTCTCTGGGGCCAACGTCCTGACTTTC.

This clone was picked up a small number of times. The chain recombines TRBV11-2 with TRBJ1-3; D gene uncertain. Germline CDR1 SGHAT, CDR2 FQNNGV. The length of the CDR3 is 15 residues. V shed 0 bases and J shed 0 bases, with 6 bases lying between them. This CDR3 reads CASSLDPFSGNTIYF. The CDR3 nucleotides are TGTGCCAGCAGCTTAGACCCATTCTCTGGAAACACCATATATTTT. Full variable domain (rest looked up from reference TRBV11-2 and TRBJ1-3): EAGVAQSPRYKIIEKRQSVAFWCNPISGHATLYWYQQILGQGPKLLIQFQNNGVVDDSQLPKDRFSAERLKGVDSTLKIQPAKLEDSAVYLCASSLDPFSGNTIYFGEGSWLTVV.

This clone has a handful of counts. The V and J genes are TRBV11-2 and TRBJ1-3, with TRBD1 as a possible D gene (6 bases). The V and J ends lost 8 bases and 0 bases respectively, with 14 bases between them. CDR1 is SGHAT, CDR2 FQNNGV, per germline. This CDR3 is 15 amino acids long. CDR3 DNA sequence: TGTGCCAGCCGGCGGCCGGGACACTCTGGAAACACCATATATTTT. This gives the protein CASRRPGHSGNTIYF.

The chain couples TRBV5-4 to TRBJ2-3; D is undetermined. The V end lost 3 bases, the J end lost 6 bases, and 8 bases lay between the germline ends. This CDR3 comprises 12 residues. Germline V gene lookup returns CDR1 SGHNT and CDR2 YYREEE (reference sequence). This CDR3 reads CASSSAGDTQYF. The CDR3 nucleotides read TGTGCCAGCAGCTCAGCCGGGGATACGCAGTATTTT.

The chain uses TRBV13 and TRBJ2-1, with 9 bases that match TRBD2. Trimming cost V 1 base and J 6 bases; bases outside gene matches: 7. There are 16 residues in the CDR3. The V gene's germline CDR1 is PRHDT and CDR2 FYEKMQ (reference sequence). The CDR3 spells CASSLVSSGAPNEQFF. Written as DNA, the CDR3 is TGTGCCAGCAGCTTAGTCTCTAGCGGGGCACCCAATGAGCAGTTCTTC.

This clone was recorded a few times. Here the CDR3 DNA reads TGTGCCAGCAGCCAAGTGAGGCTAGCGGGATACAATGAGCAGTTCTTC. This sequence encodes CASSQVRLAGYNEQFF. V gene TRBV14 combines with J gene TRBJ2-1; 9 positions agree with TRBD2. Per the germline V gene, CDR1 is SGHDN and CDR2 is FVKESK. After removal of 1 base from V and 4 bases from J, the junction contained 5 bases not matched to a gene. This CDR3 has 16 amino acids.

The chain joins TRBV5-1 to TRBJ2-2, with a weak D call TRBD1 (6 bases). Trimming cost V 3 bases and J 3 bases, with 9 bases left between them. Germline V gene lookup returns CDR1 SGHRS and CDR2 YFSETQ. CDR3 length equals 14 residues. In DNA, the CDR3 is TGCGCCAGCAGCTCGGGACAAGACACCGGGGAGCTGTTTTTT. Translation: CASSSGQDTGELFF.

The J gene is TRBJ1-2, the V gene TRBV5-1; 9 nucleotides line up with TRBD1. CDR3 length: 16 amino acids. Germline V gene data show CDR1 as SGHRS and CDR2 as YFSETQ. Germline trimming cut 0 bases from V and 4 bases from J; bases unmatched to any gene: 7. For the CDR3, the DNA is TGCGCCAGCAGCTTGGTTCCTTCGACAGGGGGCTATGGCTACACCTTC. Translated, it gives CASSLVPSTGGYGYTF.

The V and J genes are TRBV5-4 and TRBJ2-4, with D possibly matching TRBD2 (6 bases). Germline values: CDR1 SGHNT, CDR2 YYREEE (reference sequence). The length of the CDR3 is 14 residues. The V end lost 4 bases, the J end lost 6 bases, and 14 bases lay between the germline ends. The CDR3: CASSTEGRGNIQYF. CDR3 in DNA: TGTGCCAGCAGCACAGAGGGGCGGGGAAACATTCAGTACTTC.

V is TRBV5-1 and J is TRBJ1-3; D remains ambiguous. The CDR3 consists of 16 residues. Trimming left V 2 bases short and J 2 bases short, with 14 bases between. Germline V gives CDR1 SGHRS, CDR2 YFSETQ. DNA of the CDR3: TGCGCCAGCAGCTTTGGGCCAGCTACCACTGGAAACACCATATATTTT. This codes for CASSFGPATTGNTIYF.

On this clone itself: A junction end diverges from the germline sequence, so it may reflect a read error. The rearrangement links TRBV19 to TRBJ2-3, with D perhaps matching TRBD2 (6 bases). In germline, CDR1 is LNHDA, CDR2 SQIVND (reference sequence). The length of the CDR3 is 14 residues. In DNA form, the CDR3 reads TGTGCCAGTCGTATGCGGGGAAGCACAGATACGCAGTATTTT. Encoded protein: CASRMRGSTDTQYF.

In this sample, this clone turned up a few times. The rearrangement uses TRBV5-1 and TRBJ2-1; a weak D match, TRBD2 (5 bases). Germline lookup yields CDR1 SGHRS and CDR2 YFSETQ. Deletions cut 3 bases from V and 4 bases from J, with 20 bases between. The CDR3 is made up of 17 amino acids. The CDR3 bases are TGCGCCAGCAGCTGGCTTGGAGGACCCAGGTCGTACAATGAGCAGTTCTTC. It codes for CASSWLGGPRSYNEQFF.

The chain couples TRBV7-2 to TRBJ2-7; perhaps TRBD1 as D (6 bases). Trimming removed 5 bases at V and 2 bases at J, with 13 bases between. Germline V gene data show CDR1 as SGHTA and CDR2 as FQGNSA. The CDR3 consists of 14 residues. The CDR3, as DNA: TGTGCCAGCAGCCTCGACAGGCTTGCCTACGAGCAGTACTTC. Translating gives CASSLDRLAYEQYF.

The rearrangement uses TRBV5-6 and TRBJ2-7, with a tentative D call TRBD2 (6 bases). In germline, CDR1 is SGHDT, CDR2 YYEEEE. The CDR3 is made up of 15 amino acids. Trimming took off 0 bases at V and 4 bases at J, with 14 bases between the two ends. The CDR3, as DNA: TGTGCCAGCAGCTTGGCCGGGGGAGACTTTTACGAGCAGTACTTC. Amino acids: CASSLAGGDFYEQYF.

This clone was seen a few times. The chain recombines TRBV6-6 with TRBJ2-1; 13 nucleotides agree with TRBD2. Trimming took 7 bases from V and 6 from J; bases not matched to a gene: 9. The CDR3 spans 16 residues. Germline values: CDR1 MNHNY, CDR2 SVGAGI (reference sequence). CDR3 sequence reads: CASTLLLAGGPNEQFF. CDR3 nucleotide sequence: TGTGCCAGCACCTTACTACTAGCGGGGGGGCCCAATGAGCAGTTCTTC.

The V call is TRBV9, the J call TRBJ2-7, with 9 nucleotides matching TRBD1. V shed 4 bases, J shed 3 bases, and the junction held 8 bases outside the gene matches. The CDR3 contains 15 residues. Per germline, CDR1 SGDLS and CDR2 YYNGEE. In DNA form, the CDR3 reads TGTGCCAGCAGCACCAACCCGGGACAGGGCTACGAGCAGTACTTC. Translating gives CASSTNPGQGYEQYF.

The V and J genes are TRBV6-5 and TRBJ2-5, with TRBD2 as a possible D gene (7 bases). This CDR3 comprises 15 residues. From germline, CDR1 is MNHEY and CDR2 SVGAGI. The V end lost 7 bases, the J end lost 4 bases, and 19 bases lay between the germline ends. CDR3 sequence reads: CASTPLRGAGETQYF. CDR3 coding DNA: TGTGCCAGCACTCCACTCCGGGGGGCGGGAGAGACCCAGTACTTC.

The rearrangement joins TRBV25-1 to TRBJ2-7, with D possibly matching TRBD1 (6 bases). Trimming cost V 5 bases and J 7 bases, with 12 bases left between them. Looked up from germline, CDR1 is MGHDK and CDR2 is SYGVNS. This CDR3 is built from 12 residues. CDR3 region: CASSPKGVEQYF. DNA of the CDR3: TGTGCCAGCAGTCCCAAGGGGGTGGAGCAGTACTTC.

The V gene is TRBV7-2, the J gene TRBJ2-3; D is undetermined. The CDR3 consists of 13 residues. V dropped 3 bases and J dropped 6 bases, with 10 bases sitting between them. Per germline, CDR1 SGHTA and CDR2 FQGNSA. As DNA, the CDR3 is TGTGCCAGCAGCTTTTCGCTTGAGGATACGCAGTATTTT. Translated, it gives CASSFSLEDTQYF.

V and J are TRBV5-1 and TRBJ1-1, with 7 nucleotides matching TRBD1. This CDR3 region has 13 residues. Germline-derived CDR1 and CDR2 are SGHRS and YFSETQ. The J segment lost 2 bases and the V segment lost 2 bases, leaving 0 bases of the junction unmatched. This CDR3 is CASSLGGNTEAFF. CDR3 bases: TGCGCCAGCAGCTTAGGGGGCAACACTGAAGCTTTCTTT.

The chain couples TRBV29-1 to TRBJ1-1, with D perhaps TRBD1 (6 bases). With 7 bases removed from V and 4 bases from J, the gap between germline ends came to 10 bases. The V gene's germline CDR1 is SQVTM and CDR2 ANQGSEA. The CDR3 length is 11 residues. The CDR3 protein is CSALTGTEAFF. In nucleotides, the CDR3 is TGCAGCGCCCTGACAGGCACTGAAGCTTTCTTT. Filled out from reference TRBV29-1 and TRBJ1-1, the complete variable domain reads SAVISQKPSRDICQRGTSLTIQCQVDSQVTMMFWYRQQPGQSLTLIATANQGSEATYESGFVIDKFPISRPNLTFSTLTVSNMSPEDSSIYLCSALTGTEAFFGQGTRLTVV.

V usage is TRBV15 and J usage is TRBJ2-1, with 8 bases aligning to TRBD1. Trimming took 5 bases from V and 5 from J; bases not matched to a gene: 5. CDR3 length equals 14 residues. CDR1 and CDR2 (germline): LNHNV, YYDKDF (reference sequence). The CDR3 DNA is TGTGCCACCAGCCCCCGGACAGGGAACAATGAGCAGTTCTTC. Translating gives CATSPRTGNNEQFF. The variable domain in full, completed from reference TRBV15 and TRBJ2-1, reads DAMVIQNPRYQVTQFGKPVTLSCSQTLNHNVMYWYQQKSSQAPKLLFHYYDKDFNNEADTPDNFQSRRPNTSFCFLDIRSPGLGDTAMYLCATSPRTGNNEQFFGPGTRLTVL.

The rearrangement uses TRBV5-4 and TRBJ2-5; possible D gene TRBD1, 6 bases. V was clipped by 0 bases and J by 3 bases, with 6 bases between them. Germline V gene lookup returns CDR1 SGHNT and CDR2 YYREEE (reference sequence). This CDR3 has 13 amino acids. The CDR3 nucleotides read TGTGCCAGCAGCTTGGACAGGGAAGAGACCCAGTACTTC. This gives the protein CASSLDREETQYF.

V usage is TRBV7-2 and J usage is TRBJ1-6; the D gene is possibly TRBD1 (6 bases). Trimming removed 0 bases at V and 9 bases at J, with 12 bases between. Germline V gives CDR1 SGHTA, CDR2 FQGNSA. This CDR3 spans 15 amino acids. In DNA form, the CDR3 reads TGTGCCAGCAGCTTAGCGCAGGGGCTAAGTTCACCCCTCCACTTT. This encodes CASSLAQGLSSPLHF.

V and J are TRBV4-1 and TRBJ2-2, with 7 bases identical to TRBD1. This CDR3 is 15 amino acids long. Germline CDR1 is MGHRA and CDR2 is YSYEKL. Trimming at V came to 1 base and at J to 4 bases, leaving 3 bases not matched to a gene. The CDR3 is CASSQGTGSTGELFF. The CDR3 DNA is TGCGCCAGCAGCCAAGGGACAGGCAGCACCGGGGAGCTGTTTTTT.